This T cell receptor beta chain was profiled in a study of cytomegalovirus exposure and HLA in healthy donors. It was with 60 Vbeta and 13 Jbeta primers that the PCR ran. Clones were sequenced by immunoSEQ multiplex PCR, and TCRdb holds only the in-frame ones, with some missing. This sample's table reports around 57,000 clones. The sequencing sample was made of PBMCs. This TCR came from a woman between 45 and 65 years old in good health and CMV-seropositive.

CDR3 region: CASSAGLAGDTQYF. CDR3 DNA: TGTGCCAGCTCAGCGGGACTAGCGGGAGATACGCAGTATTTT. J is TRBJ2-3 and V is TRBV18; 12 positions agree with TRBD2. CDR1 is KGHSH, CDR2 LQKENI, per germline. V shed 5 bases and J 5 bases; nucleotides not matched to a gene: 2. CDR3 size: 14 residues. Variable domain in full (rest from reference TRBV18 and TRBJ2-3): NAGVMQNPRHLVRRRGQEARLRCSPMKGHSHVYWYRQLPEEGLKFMVYLQKENIIDESGMPKERFSAEFPKEGPSILRIQQVVRGDSAAYFCASSAGLAGDTQYFGPGTRLTVL.